The clone carrying this T cell receptor beta chain came up a few times. This entry comes from a study of human T cells and chemical hapten exposure. Each CDR3 protein is one row after TCRdb ran MiXCR on the 5' RACE reads. The profile shows over 95,000 distinct CDR3 sequences, around 20% of them singletons. The CDR3 has 13 residues. V lost 5 bases to trimming and J lost 4 bases; unmatched junction nucleotides: 3. Germline values: CDR1 MGHDK, CDR2 SYGVNS. Unfractionated whole blood served as the source for total RNA extraction. J is TRBJ2-5 and V is TRBV25-1, with 8 nucleotides matching TRBD2. This clonotype originated in a human donor in good health. CDR3 coding DNA: TGTGCCAGCAGTCAAGCGGGAGTAGAGACCCAGTACTTC. This gives the protein CASSQAGVETQYF.